Presented here are 28 T cell receptor beta chains from one specimen sequenced in a study of spatial heterogeneity in lung cancer. Time point indicated: sample taken at primary tumor resection. Unsorted samples of tumor, nontumor lung or frozen PBMC had their whole RNA sequenced. TCRdb passed the 5' RACE reads through MiXCR, listing each CDR3 protein once. This table has tens of thousands of distinct CDR3 sequences, roughly 6.9% appearing once. The sequencing here drew on PBMCs, taken at surgery. The receptor source for this set is a male donor with early-stage non-small cell lung cancer.

This clonotype was seen a few times. DNA of the CDR3: TGTGCCAGCAGTTACGGACTCGAATACGAGCAGTACTTC. This gives the protein CASSYGLEYEQYF. The V and J genes are TRBV7-9 and TRBJ2-7, with D possibly being TRBD2 (5 bases). Germline loops: CDR1 SEHNR, CDR2 FQNEAQ (reference sequence). V was shortened by 6 bases and J by 4 bases, with 13 bases between the two germline ends. This CDR3 comprises 13 residues.

In its sample, this clonotype was seen a few times. The rearrangement links TRBV20-1 to TRBJ2-4; D uncertain. CDR3 size: 12 residues. V shed 0 bases and J shed 4 bases, with 4 bases lying between them. Germline CDR1 reads DFQATT; CDR2 reads SNEGSKA (reference sequence). The CDR3 sequence is CSARELKNIQYF. CDR3 DNA sequence: TGCAGTGCTAGAGAATTGAAAAACATTCAGTACTTC.

This chain joins TRBV7-2 and TRBJ2-2; TRBD2 matches at 15 bases. Per the germline V gene, CDR1 is SGHTA and CDR2 is FQGNSA. The V gene end was trimmed by 5 bases and the J gene end by 1 base; junction bases not matched to a gene: 8. This CDR3 is built from 19 residues. The CDR3 sequence is CASSPGLAGGLGNTGELFF. CDR3 in DNA: TGTGCCAGCAGCCCCGGACTAGCGGGAGGGCTAGGGAACACCGGGGAGCTGTTTTTT.

This clonotype has just a few counts. V and J are TRBV4-2 and TRBJ2-3; 9 bases line up with TRBD1. V gave up 2 bases and J gave up 3 bases; unmatched junction bases: 9. The germline CDR1 and CDR2 sequences are LGHNA and YNFKEQ. The CDR3 consists of 17 residues. The CDR3: CASSQHPGQGKTDTQYF. The CDR3 DNA reads as TGTGCCAGCAGCCAACACCCGGGACAGGGTAAAACAGATACGCAGTATTTT.

The chain links TRBV4-2 to TRBJ2-3; perhaps TRBD1 as D (6 bases). The CDR3 is 16 amino acids. Looked up from germline, CDR1 is LGHNA and CDR2 is YNFKEQ. V shed 1 base and J shed 0 bases, with 11 bases lying between them. CDR3: CASSQVGQGSTDTQYF. The CDR3 DNA reads TGTGCCAGCAGCCAAGTTGGGCAGGGGAGCACAGATACGCAGTATTTT.

This clonotype showed up many times. The chain combines TRBV5-4 with TRBJ2-1; TRBD1 might be the D (5 bases). The CDR3 is 13 amino acids. V was trimmed by 0 bases and J by 8 bases, leaving 9 bases between them. Germline CDR1 is SGHNT and CDR2 is YYREEE (reference sequence). This CDR3 reads CASSLAGRDEQFF. The CDR3 region has the DNA TGTGCCAGCAGCTTGGCCGGCAGGGATGAGCAGTTCTTC.

This clonotype was recorded a few times. V gene TRBV10-3 combines with J gene TRBJ2-6; TRBD2 matches at 7 bases. CDR1 and CDR2 from the germline V gene are ENHRY and SYGVKD. There are 15 residues in the CDR3. Trimming at V came to 8 bases and at J to 0 bases, leaving 4 bases not matched to a gene. The CDR3: CAISGTNSGANVLTF. CDR3 sequence (DNA): TGTGCCATCTCCGGGACTAACTCTGGGGCCAACGTCCTGACTTTC.

This rearrangement joins TRBV3-1 to TRBJ1-1; D uncertain. The CDR3 sequence is 14 residues long. V dropped 6 bases and J dropped 0 bases, with 11 bases sitting between them. Germline values: CDR1 LGHDT, CDR2 YNNKEL (reference sequence). CDR3 amino acids: CASSPHRLNTEAFF. The CDR3 bases are TGTGCCAGCAGTCCCCATAGACTGAACACTGAAGCTTTCTTT.

This clonotype was found many times. This rearrangement joins TRBV5-5 to TRBJ1-5; D unresolved. Germline V lookup: CDR1 SGHKS, CDR2 YYEKEE (reference sequence). CDR3 length equals 14 residues. With 1 base removed from V and 1 base from J, the gap between germline ends came to 6 bases. The CDR3 is CASSLTVSNQPQHF. The CDR3 nucleotides read TGTGCCAGCAGCTTGACAGTAAGCAATCAGCCCCAGCATTTT.

This clonotype was counted ten times or more. The CDR3 DNA reads TGCTCTCCCCAGGCGGGAGGCTCCTACAATGAGCAGTTCTTC. Its protein is CSPQAGGSYNEQFF. The gene calls are TRBV20-1 and TRBJ2-1; TRBD2 matches 8 bases. The CDR3 has 14 residues. Looked up from germline, CDR1 is DFQATT and CDR2 is SNEGSKA (reference sequence).

In its sample, this clonotype was seen a few times. The chain employs TRBV4-1 and TRBJ2-5; TRBD1 matches at 8 bases. This CDR3 region has 14 residues. CDR1 MGHRA and CDR2 YSYEKL come from the germline V gene. Trimming cost V 0 bases and J 5 bases; bases outside gene matches: 2. The CDR3 nucleotides read TGCGCCAGCAGCCAAGAGAACAGGGGGGAGACCCAGTACTTC. Its protein product is CASSQENRGETQYF.

The V and J genes are TRBV7-3 and TRBJ1-1; no reliable D call. Germline CDR1 reads SGHTA; CDR2 reads FQGTGA. Trimming took off 2 bases at V and 3 bases at J, with 7 bases between the two ends. The CDR3 sequence is 13 residues long. Written as DNA, the CDR3 is TGTGCCAGCAGCTTACAGGAATACACTGAAGCTTTCTTT. This translates into CASSLQEYTEAFF.

There are many counts of this clonotype. This rearrangement joins TRBV5-1 to TRBJ2-7; TRBD2 is a possible D gene (5 bases). The V gene's germline CDR1 is SGHRS and CDR2 YFSETQ. CDR3 length: 14 residues. V was clipped by 1 base and J by 6 bases, with 14 bases between them. The DNA of the CDR3 is TGCGCCAGCAGCTTGACCCAAGGACTTTCCGAGCAGTACTTC. This translates into CASSLTQGLSEQYF.

This clonotype was detected ten times or more. J is TRBJ1-1 and V is TRBV28, with a tentative D call TRBD1 (6 bases). Germline CDR1 MDHEN, CDR2 SYDVKM. Trimming cost V 6 bases and J 6 bases, with 17 bases left between them. This CDR3 has 14 residues. CDR3 in amino acids: CASSGTRFKAEAFF. The DNA for the CDR3 is TGTGCCAGCAGCGGGACAAGGTTTAAGGCTGAAGCTTTCTTT.

This clonotype was observed many times. The chain recombines TRBV6-2 or TRBV6-3 with TRBJ2-3; 13 nucleotides line up with TRBD2. J lost 3 bases, V lost 9 bases, and 9 bases had no gene match. The CDR3 extends over 16 amino acids. The V gene's germline CDR1 is MNHEY and CDR2 SVGEGT. The CDR3 nucleotides read TGTGCCAGTCGGATTGGGGGACTAGCGGGAACAGATACGCAGTATTTT. It yields the protein CASRIGGLAGTDTQYF.

The genes are TRBV20-1 and TRBJ2-7; D unclear. Looked up from germline, CDR1 is DFQATT and CDR2 is SNEGSKA (reference sequence). The CDR3 consists of 13 residues. The V gene lost 6 bases and the J gene lost 2 bases, with 14 bases spanning the gap. The CDR3 sequence: CSATGPSPYEQYF. The CDR3, as DNA: TGCAGTGCAACGGGCCCAAGCCCCTACGAGCAGTACTTC.

This clonotype was seen repeatedly, ten times or more. V gene TRBV28 combines with J gene TRBJ1-1, with D possibly matching TRBD1 (5 bases). The V gene's germline CDR1 is MDHEN and CDR2 SYDVKM. The V and J ends lost 3 bases and 5 bases respectively, with 10 bases between them. The length of the CDR3 is 13 residues. Here the CDR3 reads CASSFAGKTEAFF. In DNA form, the CDR3 reads TGTGCCAGCAGTTTCGCAGGGAAAACTGAAGCTTTCTTT.

This clonotype was recorded many times. J is TRBJ2-3 and V is TRBV28, with unresolved D. Germline CDR1 is MDHEN and CDR2 is SYDVKM. The V end was cut by 6 bases, the J end by 5 bases, with 15 bases between. The CDR3 spans 14 residues. The CDR3 coding sequence is TGTGCCAGCAGGGGCACCCGGTCCGGAGATACGCAGTATTTT. The encoded protein is CASRGTRSGDTQYF.

V usage is TRBV7-2 and J usage is TRBJ1-2; D perhaps matches TRBD1 (6 bases). This CDR3 comprises 15 residues. V was pared by 5 bases and J by 4 bases, with 17 bases between. Germline V gives CDR1 SGHTA, CDR2 FQGNSA. This chain's CDR3 is CASSQGTSRSYGYTF. As DNA, the CDR3 is TGTGCCAGCAGCCAGGGGACATCTCGCTCCTATGGCTACACCTTC.

There are a few counts of this clonotype. The rearrangement uses TRBV3-1 and TRBJ1-2, with unresolved D. The CDR3 length is 14 residues. Germline CDR1 reads LGHDT; CDR2 reads YNNKEL (reference sequence). With 0 bases removed from V and 0 bases from J, the gap between germline ends came to 5 bases. For the CDR3, the DNA is TGTGCCAGCAGCCAAGAATCCCCTAACTATGGCTACACCTTC. It specifies CASSQESPNYGYTF.

This clonotype was detected many times. The rearrangement joins TRBV12-3 or TRBV12-4 to TRBJ2-1, with unresolved D. The length of the CDR3 is 15 residues. V lost 5 bases to trimming and J lost 0 bases, with 11 bases between them. The CDR3 here is CASSIGRSSYNEQFF. In DNA, the CDR3 is TGTGCCAGCAGTATAGGAAGGAGCTCCTACAATGAGCAGTTCTTC.

Ten or more counts support this clonotype. J is TRBJ2-7 and V is TRBV7-2; D is undetermined. From germline, CDR1 is SGHTA and CDR2 FQGNSA. Trimming removed 6 bases at V and 3 bases at J, with 9 bases between. The CDR3 extends over 12 amino acids. CDR3 region: CASSPDVYEQYV. As DNA, the CDR3 is TGTGCCAGCAGTCCGGACGTCTACGAGCAGTACGTC.

At least ten counts were recorded for this clonotype. This chain connects TRBV29-1 to TRBJ2-4; D is uncertain. V was cut by 4 bases and J by 0 bases, with 4 bases left in between. Germline CDR1 is SQVTM and CDR2 is ANQGSEA. There are 12 residues in the CDR3. CDR3 sequence (DNA): TGCAGCGTTGGAGTAGCCAAAAACATTCAGTACTTC. This encodes CSVGVAKNIQYF.

This clonotype was seen a few times. The CDR3 DNA reads TGTGCCAGCAGGGTACAGGGGGCCGGGGAGCTGTTTTTT. The encoded protein is CASRVQGAGELFF. V and J are TRBV2 and TRBJ2-2, with 8 bases fitting TRBD1. Germline assignment: CDR1 SNHLY and CDR2 FYNNEI. CDR3 length: 13 amino acids. V trimming: 6 bases; J trimming: 6 bases; junction bases outside the gene matches: 3.

This clonotype was seen more than once but under ten times. The chain combines TRBV6-6 with TRBJ2-3; D call uncertain. The CDR3 has 13 amino acids. The ends were cut back, 6 bases at V and 4 bases at J, with 11 bases in the middle. The germline V gene has CDR1 MNHNY and CDR2 SVGAGI (reference sequence). CDR3 coding DNA: TGTGCCAGCAGCCCGGACGCACCAGATACGCAGTATTTT. This encodes CASSPDAPDTQYF.

This chain uses TRBV21-1 with TRBJ1-6; the table assigns TRBD1, which was not confirmed against the DNA. TRBV21-1 is labeled a pseudogene. The CDR3 has 16 amino acids. The CDR3 DNA reads as TGTGCCAGCAGCAACCGTACGGCAGGGGGGCATTCACCCCTCCACTTT. Translating it yields CASSNRTAGGHSPLHF.

In this sample, this clonotype turned up many times. The V gene is TRBV20-1, the J gene TRBJ1-1, with D tentatively TRBD1 (5 bases). The length of the CDR3 is 14 residues. The germline CDR1 and CDR2 sequences are DFQATT and SNEGSKA (reference sequence). V was pared by 2 bases and J by 1 base, with 11 bases between. The CDR3 DNA sequence: TGCAGTGCTAGACGGGGTGGGGGGAACACTGAAGCTTTCTTT. Protein sequence: CSARRGGGNTEAFF.

This clonotype was observed many times. The CDR3 reads CASSEHRDRNQPQHF. The CDR3 nucleotides read TGTGCCAGCAGCGAACACCGGGACAGGAATCAGCCCCAGCATTTT. The chain has TRBV6-1 and TRBJ1-5, with 8 bases lining up with TRBD1. The CDR3 is 15 residues long. Per the germline V gene, CDR1 is MNHNS and CDR2 is SASEGT. V lost 6 bases and J lost 4; bases outside the gene matches: 8.